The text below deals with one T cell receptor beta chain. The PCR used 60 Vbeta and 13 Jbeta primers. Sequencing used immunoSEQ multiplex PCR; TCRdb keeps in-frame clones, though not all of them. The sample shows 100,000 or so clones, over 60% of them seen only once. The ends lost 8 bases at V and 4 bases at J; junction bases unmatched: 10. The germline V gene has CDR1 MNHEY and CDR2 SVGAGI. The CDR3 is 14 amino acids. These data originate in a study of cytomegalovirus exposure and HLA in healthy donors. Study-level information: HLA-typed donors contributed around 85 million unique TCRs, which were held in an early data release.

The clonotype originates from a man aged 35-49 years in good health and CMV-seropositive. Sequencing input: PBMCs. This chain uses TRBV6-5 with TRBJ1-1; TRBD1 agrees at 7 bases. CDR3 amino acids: CASLRQGMSTEAFF. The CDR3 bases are TGTGCCAGCCTTAGACAGGGTATGAGCACTGAAGCTTTCTTT.